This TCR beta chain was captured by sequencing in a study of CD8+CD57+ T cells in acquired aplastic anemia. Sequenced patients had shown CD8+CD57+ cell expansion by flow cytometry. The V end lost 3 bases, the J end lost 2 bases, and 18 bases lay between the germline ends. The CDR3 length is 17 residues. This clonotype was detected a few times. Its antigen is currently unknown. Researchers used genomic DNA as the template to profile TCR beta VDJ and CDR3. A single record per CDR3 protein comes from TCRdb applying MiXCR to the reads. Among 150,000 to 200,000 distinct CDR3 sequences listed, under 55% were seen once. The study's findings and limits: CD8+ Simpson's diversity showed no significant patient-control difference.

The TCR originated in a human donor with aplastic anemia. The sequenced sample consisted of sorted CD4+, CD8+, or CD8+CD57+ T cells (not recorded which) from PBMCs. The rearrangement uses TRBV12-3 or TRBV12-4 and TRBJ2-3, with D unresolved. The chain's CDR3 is CASSFKKLGQPTDTQYF. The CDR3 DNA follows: TGTGCCAGCAGTTTTAAAAAACTCGGTCAGCCCACAGATACGCAGTATTTT.